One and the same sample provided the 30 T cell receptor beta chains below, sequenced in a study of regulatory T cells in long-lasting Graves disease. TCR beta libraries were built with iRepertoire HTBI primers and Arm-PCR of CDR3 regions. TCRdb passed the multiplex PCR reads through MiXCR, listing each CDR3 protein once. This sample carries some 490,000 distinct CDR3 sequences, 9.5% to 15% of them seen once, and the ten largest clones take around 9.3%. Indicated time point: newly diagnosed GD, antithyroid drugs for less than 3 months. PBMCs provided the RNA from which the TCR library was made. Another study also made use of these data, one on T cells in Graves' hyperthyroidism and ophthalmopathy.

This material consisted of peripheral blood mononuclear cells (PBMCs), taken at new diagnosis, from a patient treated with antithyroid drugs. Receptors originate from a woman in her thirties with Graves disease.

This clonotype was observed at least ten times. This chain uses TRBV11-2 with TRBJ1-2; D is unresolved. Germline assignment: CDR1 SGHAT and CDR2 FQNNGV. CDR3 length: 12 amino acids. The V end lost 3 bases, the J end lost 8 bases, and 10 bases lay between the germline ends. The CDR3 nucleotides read TGTGCCAGCAGCTTCCGCGGCGCGGGCTACACCTTC. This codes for CASSFRGAGYTF.

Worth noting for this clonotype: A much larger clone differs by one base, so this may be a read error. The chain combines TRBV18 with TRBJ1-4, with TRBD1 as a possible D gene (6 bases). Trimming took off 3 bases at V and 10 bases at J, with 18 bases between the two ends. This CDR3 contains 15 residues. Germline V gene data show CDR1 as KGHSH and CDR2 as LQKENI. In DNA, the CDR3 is TGTGCCAGCTCACCTCGGGGGGCGGCGGATGTAAAACTGTTTTTT. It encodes CASSPRGAADVKLFF.

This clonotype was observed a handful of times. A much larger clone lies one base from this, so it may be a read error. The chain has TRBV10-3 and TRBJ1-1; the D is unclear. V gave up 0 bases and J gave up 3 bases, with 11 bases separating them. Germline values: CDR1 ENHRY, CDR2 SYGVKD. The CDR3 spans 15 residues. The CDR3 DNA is TGTGCCATCAGTGAGTCAAGGGCTGTTGACACTGAAGCTTTCTTT. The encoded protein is CAISESRAVDTEAFF.

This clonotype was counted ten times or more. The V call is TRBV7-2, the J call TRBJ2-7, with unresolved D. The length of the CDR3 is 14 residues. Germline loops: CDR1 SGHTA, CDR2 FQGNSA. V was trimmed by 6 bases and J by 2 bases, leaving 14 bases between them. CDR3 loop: CASRGRTLPYEQYF. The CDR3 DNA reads TGTGCCAGCAGAGGTCGGACCCTGCCCTACGAGCAGTACTTC.

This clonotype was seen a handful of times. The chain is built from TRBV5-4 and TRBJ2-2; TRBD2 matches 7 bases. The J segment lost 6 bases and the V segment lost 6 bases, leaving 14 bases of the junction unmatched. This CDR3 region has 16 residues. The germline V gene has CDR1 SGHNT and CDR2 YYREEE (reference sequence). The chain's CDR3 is CASTAPLAGASGELFF. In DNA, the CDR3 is TGTGCCAGCACCGCCCCCTTGGCGGGAGCCTCCGGGGAGCTGTTTTTT.

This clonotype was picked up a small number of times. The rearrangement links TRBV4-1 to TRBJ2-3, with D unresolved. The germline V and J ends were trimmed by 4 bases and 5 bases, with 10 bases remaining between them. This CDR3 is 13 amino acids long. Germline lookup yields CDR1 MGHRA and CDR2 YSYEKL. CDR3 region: CASSPLLLDTQYF. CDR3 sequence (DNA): TGCGCCAGCAGCCCCCTTCTCCTAGATACGCAGTATTTT.

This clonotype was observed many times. CDR3 DNA: TGTGCCAGCAGCTCCAAGGGCGGGAGGGCCTACGCTGAGCAGTTCTTC. This sequence encodes CASSSKGGRAYAEQFF. V usage is TRBV7-3 and J usage is TRBJ2-1; 9 bases are a match to TRBD2. This CDR3 has 16 amino acids. CDR1 is SGHTA and CDR2 is FQGTGA in the germline V gene. The trim removed 4 bases at V and 9 bases at J, leaving 13 bases unmatched.

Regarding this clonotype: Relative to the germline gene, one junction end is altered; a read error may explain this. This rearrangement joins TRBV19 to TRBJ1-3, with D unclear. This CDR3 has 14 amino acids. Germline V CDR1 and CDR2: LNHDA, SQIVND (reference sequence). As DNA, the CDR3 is TGTGCCAGTAGTATCACCGGGTCTGGAAACACCACATATTTT. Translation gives CASSITGSGNTTYF.

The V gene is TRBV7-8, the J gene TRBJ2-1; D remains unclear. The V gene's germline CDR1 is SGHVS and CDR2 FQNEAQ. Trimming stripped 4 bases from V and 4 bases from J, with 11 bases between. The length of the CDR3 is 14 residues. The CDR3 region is CASSYDSFYNEQFF. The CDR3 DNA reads TGTGCCAGCAGCTATGACTCGTTTTACAATGAGCAGTTCTTC.

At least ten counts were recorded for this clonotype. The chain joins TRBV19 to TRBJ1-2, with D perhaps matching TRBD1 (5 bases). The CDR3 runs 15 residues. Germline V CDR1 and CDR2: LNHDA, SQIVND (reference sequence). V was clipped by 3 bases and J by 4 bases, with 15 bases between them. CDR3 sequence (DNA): TGTGCCAGTAGTATCAATCACAGGACAATCTATGGCTACACCTTC. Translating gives CASSINHRTIYGYTF. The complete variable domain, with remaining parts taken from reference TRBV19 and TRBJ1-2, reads DGGITQSPKYLFRKEGQNVTLSCEQNLNHDAMYWYRQDPGQGLRLIYYSQIVNDFQKGDIAEGYSVSREKKESFPLTVTSAQKNPTAFYLCASSINHRTIYGYTFGSGTRLTVV.

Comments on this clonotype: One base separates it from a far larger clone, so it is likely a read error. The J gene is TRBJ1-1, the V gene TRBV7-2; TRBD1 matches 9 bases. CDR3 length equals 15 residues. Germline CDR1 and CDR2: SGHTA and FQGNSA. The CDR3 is CASSARDRESTEALF. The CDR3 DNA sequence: TGTGCCAGCAGCGCCAGGGACAGGGAGTCCACTGAAGCTCTCTTT.

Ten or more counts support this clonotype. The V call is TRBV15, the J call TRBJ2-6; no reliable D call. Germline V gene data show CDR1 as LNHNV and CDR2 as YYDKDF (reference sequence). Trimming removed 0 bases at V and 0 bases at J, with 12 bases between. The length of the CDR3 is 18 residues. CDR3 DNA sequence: TGTGCCACCAGCAGAGATAGGGCAGGATTCTCTGGGGCCAACGTCCTGACTTTC. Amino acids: CATSRDRAGFSGANVLTF.

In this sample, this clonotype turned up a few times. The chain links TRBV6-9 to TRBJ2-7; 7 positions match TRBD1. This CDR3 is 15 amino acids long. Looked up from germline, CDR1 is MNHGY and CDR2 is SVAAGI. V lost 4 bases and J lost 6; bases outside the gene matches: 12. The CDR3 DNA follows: TGTGCCAGCAGTTTCGTGCGACAGGGTGGGTCCGAGCAGTACTTC. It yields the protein CASSFVRQGGSEQYF.

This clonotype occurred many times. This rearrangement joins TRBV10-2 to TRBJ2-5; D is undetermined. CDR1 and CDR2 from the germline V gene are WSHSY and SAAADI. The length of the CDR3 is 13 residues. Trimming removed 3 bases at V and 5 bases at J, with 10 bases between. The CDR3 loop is CASSEGSGETQYF. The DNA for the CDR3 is TGCGCCAGCAGTGAAGGGTCTGGGGAGACCCAGTACTTC.

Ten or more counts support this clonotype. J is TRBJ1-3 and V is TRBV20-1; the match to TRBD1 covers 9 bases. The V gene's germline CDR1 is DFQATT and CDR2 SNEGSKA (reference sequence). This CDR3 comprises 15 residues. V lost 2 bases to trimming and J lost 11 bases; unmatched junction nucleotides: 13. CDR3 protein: CSARSPGTGPLAIYF. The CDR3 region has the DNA TGCAGTGCTAGATCCCCCGGGACAGGGCCCTTAGCCATATATTTT.

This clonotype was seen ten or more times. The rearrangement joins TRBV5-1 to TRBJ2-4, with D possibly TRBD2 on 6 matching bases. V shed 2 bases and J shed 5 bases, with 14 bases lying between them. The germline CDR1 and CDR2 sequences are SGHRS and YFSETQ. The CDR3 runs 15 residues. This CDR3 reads CASSFGGANENIQYF. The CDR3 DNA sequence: TGCGCCAGCAGCTTCGGCGGGGCCAATGAAAACATTCAGTACTTC.

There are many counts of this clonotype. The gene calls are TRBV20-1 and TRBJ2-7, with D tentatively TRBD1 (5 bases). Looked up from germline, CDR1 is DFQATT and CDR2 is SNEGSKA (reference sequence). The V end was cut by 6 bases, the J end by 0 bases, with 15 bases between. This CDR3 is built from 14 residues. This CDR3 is CSASSQGNSYEQYF. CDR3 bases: TGCAGTGCCTCGTCGCAGGGAAACTCCTACGAGCAGTACTTC.

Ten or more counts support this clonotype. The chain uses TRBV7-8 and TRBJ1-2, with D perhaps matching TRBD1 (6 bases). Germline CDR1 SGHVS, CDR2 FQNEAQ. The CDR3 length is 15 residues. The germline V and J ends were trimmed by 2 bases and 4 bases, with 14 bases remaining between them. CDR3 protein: CASSLRGADSYGYTF. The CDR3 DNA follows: TGTGCCAGCAGCTTACGGGGGGCGGATAGCTATGGCTACACCTTC.

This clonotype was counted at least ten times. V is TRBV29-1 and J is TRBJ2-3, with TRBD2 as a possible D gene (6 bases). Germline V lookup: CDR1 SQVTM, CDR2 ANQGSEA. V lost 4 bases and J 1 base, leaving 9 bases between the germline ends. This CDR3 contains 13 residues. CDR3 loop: CSVVPSGTDTQYF. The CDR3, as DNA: TGCAGCGTTGTACCTAGCGGCACAGATACGCAGTATTTT.

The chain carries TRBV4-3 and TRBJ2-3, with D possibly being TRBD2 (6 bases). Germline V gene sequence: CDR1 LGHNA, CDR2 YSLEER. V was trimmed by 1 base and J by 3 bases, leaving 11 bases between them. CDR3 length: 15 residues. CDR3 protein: CASSQVHSGTDTQYF. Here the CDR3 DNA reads TGCGCCAGCAGCCAAGTTCACAGCGGGACAGATACGCAGTATTTT.

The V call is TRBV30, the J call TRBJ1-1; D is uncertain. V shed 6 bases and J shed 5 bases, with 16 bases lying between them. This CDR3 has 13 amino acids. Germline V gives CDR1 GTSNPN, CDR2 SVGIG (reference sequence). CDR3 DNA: TGTGCCTGCGCATCGGCAGAAGAGACTGAAGCTTTCTTT. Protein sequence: CACASAEETEAFF.

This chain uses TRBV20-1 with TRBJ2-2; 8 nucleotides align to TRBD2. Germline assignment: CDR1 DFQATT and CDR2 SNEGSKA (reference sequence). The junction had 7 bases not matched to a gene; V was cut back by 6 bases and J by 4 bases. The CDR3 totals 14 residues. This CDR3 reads CSARASGSTGELFF. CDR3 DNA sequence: TGCAGTGCAAGGGCAAGCGGGAGCACCGGGGAGCTGTTTTTT.

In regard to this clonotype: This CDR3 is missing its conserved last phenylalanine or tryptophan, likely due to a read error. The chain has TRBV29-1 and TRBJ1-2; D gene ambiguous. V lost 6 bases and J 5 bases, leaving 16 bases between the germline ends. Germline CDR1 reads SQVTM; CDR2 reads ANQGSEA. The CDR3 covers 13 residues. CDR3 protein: CSVLSGWEYGYTL. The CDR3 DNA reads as TGCAGCGTATTATCAGGCTGGGAATATGGCTACACCCTC.

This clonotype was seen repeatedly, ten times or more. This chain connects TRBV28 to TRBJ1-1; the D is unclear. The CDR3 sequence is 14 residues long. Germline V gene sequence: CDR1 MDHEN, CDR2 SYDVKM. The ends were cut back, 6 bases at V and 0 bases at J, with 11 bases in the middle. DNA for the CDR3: TGTGCCAGCAGCTCCCCGGCCCTGAACACTGAAGCTTTCTTT. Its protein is CASSSPALNTEAFF.

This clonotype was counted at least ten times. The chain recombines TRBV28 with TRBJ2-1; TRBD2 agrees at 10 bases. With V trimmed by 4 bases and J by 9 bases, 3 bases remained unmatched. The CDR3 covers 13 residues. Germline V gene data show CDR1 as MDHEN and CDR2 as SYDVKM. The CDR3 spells CASSSSGSTEQFF. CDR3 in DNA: TGTGCCAGCAGTTCTAGCGGGAGTACTGAGCAGTTCTTC.

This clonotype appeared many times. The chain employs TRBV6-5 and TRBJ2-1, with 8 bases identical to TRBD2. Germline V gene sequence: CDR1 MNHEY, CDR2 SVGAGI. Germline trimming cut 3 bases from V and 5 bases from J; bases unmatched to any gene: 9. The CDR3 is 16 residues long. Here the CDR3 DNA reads TGTGCCAGCAGTTATTCCGGGACTAGGTTAAACAATGAGCAGTTCTTC. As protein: CASSYSGTRLNNEQFF.

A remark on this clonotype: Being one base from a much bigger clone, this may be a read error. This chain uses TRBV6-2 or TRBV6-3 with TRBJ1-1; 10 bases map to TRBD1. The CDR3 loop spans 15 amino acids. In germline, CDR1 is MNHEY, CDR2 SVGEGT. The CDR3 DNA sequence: TGTGTCAGCAGTAGAATGACAGGGGGCAAGACTGAAGCTTTCTTT. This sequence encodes CVSSRMTGGKTEAFF.

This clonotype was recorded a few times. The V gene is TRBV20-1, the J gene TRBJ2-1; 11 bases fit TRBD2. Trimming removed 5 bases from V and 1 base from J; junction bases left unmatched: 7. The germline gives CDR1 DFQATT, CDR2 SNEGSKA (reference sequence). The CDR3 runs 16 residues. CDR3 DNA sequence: TGCAGTGCTTCCACTCGACTAGCGGGATCCTACAATGAGCAGTTCTTC. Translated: CSASTRLAGSYNEQFF.

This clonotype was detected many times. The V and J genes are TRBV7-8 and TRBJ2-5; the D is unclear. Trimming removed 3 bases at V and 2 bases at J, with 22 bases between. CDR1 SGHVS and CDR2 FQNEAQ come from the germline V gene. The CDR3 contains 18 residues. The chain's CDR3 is CASSFDLHTGSLQETQYF. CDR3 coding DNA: TGTGCCAGCAGCTTCGACTTACACACCGGATCGTTACAAGAGACCCAGTACTTC. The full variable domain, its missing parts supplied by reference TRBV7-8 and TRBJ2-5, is GAGVSQSPRYKVAKRGQDVALRCDPISGHVSLFWYQQALGQGPEFLTYFQNEAQLDKSGLPSDRFFAERPEGSVSTLKIQRTQQEDSAVYLCASSFDLHTGSLQETQYFGPGTRLLVL.

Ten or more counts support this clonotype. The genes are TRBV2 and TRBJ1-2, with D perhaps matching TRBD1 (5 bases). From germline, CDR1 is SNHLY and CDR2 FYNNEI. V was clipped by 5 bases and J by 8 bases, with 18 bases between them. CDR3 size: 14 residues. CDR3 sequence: CASSRDSAFRGYTF. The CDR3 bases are TGTGCCAGCAGTCGAGACAGCGCTTTTCGAGGCTACACCTTC.